One and the same sample provided the 21 T cell receptor beta chains below, sequenced in a study of T-cell memory formation after mild COVID-19. MiXCR, applied by TCRdb to the 5' RACE reads, yields one record per CDR3 protein. The sample contains hundreds of thousands of distinct CDR3 sequences, 20% to 25% of which appear only once. Sequenced: PBMCs or a T cell subset sorted from them (not recorded which). All receptors derive from an adult woman who had mild COVID-19 (a few samples of this study predate the infection). Cell type and time point are not known.

This chain connects TRBV7-2 to TRBJ1-5; TRBD1 matches 10 bases. CDR1 is SGHTA and CDR2 is FQGNSA in the germline V gene. This CDR3 comprises 15 residues. J lost 6 bases, V lost 0 bases, and 2 bases had no gene match. This chain's CDR3 is CASSLAGTGVQPQHF. The CDR3 DNA follows: TGTGCCAGCAGCTTAGCCGGGACAGGGGTTCAGCCCCAGCATTTT. The variable domain in full, with the rest retrieved from reference TRBV7-2 and TRBJ1-5, is GAGVSQSPSNKVTEKGKDVELRCDPISGHTALYWYRQSLGQGLEFLIYFQGNSAPDKSGLPSDRFSAERTGGSVSTLTIQRTQQEDSAVYLCASSLAGTGVQPQHFGDGTRLSIL.

The J gene is TRBJ2-1, the V gene TRBV13; weak D call: TRBD2 (6 bases). The length of the CDR3 is 14 residues. V was cut by 5 bases and J by 8 bases, with 16 bases left in between. CDR1 and CDR2 (germline): PRHDT, FYEKMQ (reference sequence). In DNA, the CDR3 is TGTGCCAGCAGCCCCAAGAAATGGGGGGATGAGCAGTTCTTC. Encoded protein: CASSPKKWGDEQFF.

There are a few counts of this clonotype. The chain carries TRBV12-3 or TRBV12-4 and TRBJ2-3; TRBD2 matches 10 bases. There are 18 residues in the CDR3. The trim removed 1 base at V and 1 base at J, leaving 8 bases unmatched. The CDR3 coding sequence is TGTGCCAGCAGTTTAGGGCTAGCGGGAGTCTCCCGCACAGATACGCAGTATTTT. This translates into CASSLGLAGVSRTDTQYF.

In this sample, this clonotype turned up many times. The V call is TRBV9, the J call TRBJ2-5; the D is unclear. This CDR3 spans 15 amino acids. V was cut by 0 bases and J by 0 bases, with 9 bases left in between. Germline values: CDR1 SGDLS, CDR2 YYNGEE. This CDR3 is CASSVGTMYQETQYF. Written as DNA, the CDR3 is TGTGCCAGCAGCGTAGGGACCATGTACCAAGAGACCCAGTACTTC.

J is TRBJ2-1 and V is TRBV7-9; D is undetermined. The CDR3 spans 16 residues. The germline gives CDR1 SEHNR, CDR2 FQNEAQ (reference sequence). The V gene lost 7 bases and the J gene lost 6 bases, with 22 bases spanning the gap. The CDR3 nucleotides read TGTGCCAGCACGCCCCCCGGCCCCCGGGTCGGCAATGAGCAGTTCTTC. Translated: CASTPPGPRVGNEQFF.

This clonotype appeared a few times. This chain links TRBV29-1 with TRBJ2-3, with D possibly being TRBD2 (6 bases). The CDR3 contains 13 residues. Germline CDR1 SQVTM, CDR2 ANQGSEA. Trimming stripped 6 bases from V and 2 bases from J, with 12 bases between. CDR3 sequence reads: CSVTRPDTDTQYF. CDR3 in DNA: TGCAGCGTGACTAGGCCTGACACAGATACGCAGTATTTT.

V gene TRBV3-1 combines with J gene TRBJ1-5, with TRBD1 as a possible D gene (6 bases). The CDR3 contains 18 residues. Trimming cost V 2 bases and J 4 bases, with 21 bases left between them. Germline CDR1 reads LGHDT; CDR2 reads YNNKEL (reference sequence). CDR3 residues: CASSQSRTGGASNQPQHF. CDR3 bases: TGTGCCAGCAGCCAATCAAGGACGGGGGGCGCATCTAATCAGCCCCAGCATTTT.

A few counts support this clonotype. The CDR3 region has the DNA TGCAGCGCCGAAGGACAGGGGAACACTGAAGCTTTCTTT. Translated: CSAEGQGNTEAFF. This sequence joins TRBV29-1 and TRBJ1-1; 8 bases align to TRBD1. The germline V gene has CDR1 SQVTM and CDR2 ANQGSEA. This CDR3 has 13 amino acids. The J segment lost 1 base and the V segment lost 7 bases, leaving 5 bases of the junction unmatched.

V and J are TRBV6-1 and TRBJ1-6, with D uncertain. Germline V gene sequence: CDR1 MNHNS, CDR2 SASEGT. V lost 1 base, J lost 4 bases, and 5 bases lay in between. This CDR3 comprises 14 residues. The CDR3 region is CASSEVGYNSPLHF. CDR3 sequence (DNA): TGTGCCAGCAGTGAAGTGGGATATAATTCACCCCTCCACTTT.

The chain carries TRBV24-1 and TRBJ2-1; either TRBD1 or TRBD2 may fit D (5 bases each). This CDR3 is 16 amino acids long. Between the trimmed V and J ends, which lost 5 bases and 5 bases, there was a span of 18 bases. Germline CDR1 and CDR2: KGHDR and SFDVKD. CDR3 amino acids: CATSGGRTLRDNEQFF. In DNA, the CDR3 is TGTGCCACCAGTGGGGGCCGGACTCTCCGTGACAATGAGCAGTTCTTC.

The chain recombines TRBV7-6 with TRBJ2-7; D is possibly TRBD2 (5 bases). Germline loops: CDR1 SGHVS, CDR2 FNYEAQ. Trimming took off 2 bases at V and 7 bases at J, with 15 bases between the two ends. The CDR3 runs 14 residues. DNA for the CDR3: TGTGCCAGCAGCTTAACGGCCGAAAGGGAGGAGCAGTACTTC. It translates to CASSLTAEREEQYF.

This clonotype came up a few times. This chain joins TRBV27 and TRBJ2-5; D possibly matches TRBD1 or TRBD2 (5 bases each). CDR3 length: 15 amino acids. Germline-derived CDR1 and CDR2 are MNHEY and SMNVEV (reference sequence). The V end lost 2 bases, the J end lost 6 bases, and 16 bases lay between the germline ends. The CDR3 bases are TGTGCCAGCAGTTTAGATGAGGGACCGGAGAAGACCCAGTACTTC. This sequence encodes CASSLDEGPEKTQYF.

The rearrangement uses TRBV6-5 and TRBJ2-2; TRBD1 agrees at 7 bases. This CDR3 comprises 16 residues. The germline V gene has CDR1 MNHEY and CDR2 SVGAGI. V lost 0 bases to trimming and J lost 1 base; unmatched junction nucleotides: 2. CDR3 DNA: TGTGCCAGCAGTTACTCCCCAGGGGGGAACACCGGGGAGCTGTTTTTT. This gives the protein CASSYSPGGNTGELFF.

The CDR3 loop is CASSPTGGIAKNIQYF. CDR3 nucleotide sequence: TGTGCCAGCTCACCGACCGGGGGCATAGCCAAAAACATTCAGTACTTC. The chain is built from TRBV18 and TRBJ2-4; D is possibly TRBD1 or TRBD2 (6 bases each). Germline V gives CDR1 KGHSH, CDR2 LQKENI. The CDR3 totals 16 residues. Deletions cut 3 bases from V and 0 bases from J, with 12 bases between.

The table lists this clonotype with a few counts. This chain links TRBV4-1 with TRBJ2-7; D tentatively reads TRBD1 or TRBD2 (5 bases each). V lost 0 bases and J lost 1, with 10 bases in between. The CDR3 is 15 amino acids. Per germline, CDR1 MGHRA and CDR2 YSYEKL. For the CDR3, the DNA is TGCGCCAGCAGCCAAGAGTTTGGGGGTTCCTACGAGCAGTACTTC. Translating it yields CASSQEFGGSYEQYF.

The sample holds a few counts of this clonotype. The rearrangement joins TRBV9 to TRBJ2-7; D not resolved. CDR1 is SGDLS, CDR2 YYNGEE, per germline. The CDR3 consists of 12 residues. V shed 0 bases and J shed 7 bases, with 8 bases lying between them. The CDR3 protein is CASSVEGREQYF. For the CDR3, the DNA is TGTGCCAGCAGCGTAGAAGGTCGGGAGCAGTACTTC.

This clonotype was observed a handful of times. The chain has TRBV15 and TRBJ2-3; no firm D call. CDR1 is LNHNV, CDR2 YYDKDF, per germline (reference sequence). With 0 bases removed from V and 2 bases from J, the gap between germline ends came to 9 bases. The CDR3 contains 15 residues. The CDR3 sequence is CATSREGSLTDTQYF. In DNA, the CDR3 is TGTGCCACCAGCAGAGAGGGGTCCCTCACAGATACGCAGTATTTT.

This clonotype was seen more than once but under ten times. The chain uses TRBV6-6 and TRBJ2-7; 11 nucleotides match TRBD2. From germline, CDR1 is MNHNY and CDR2 SVGAGI (reference sequence). The CDR3 contains 16 residues. V dropped 4 bases and J dropped 6; count of bases not matched to a gene: 11. CDR3 amino acids: CASSFRQLAGGSEQYF. CDR3 bases: TGTGCCAGCAGTTTCAGGCAGCTAGCGGGGGGTAGCGAGCAGTACTTC.

The chain links TRBV3-1 to TRBJ1-3, with D hard to call. Germline CDR1 reads LGHDT; CDR2 reads YNNKEL (reference sequence). The CDR3 sequence is 15 residues long. V was clipped by 7 bases and J by 1 base, with 14 bases between them. CDR3 region: CASNTGRRSGNTIYF. In nucleotides, the CDR3 is TGTGCCAGCAATACCGGTCGGAGGTCTGGAAACACCATATATTTT.

The chain joins TRBV5-1 to TRBJ2-7, with D unclear. The CDR3 covers 14 residues. Trimming cost V 4 bases and J 4 bases, with 15 bases left between them. Germline V gene lookup returns CDR1 SGHRS and CDR2 YFSETQ. In DNA, the CDR3 is TGCGCCAGCAGCCCCGAATCCCGCCGTTACGAGCAGTACTTC. Translating gives CASSPESRRYEQYF.

This clonotype was observed a handful of times. J is TRBJ1-1 and V is TRBV11-1; D is undetermined. This CDR3 is built from 13 residues. Trimming pared 4 bases from V and 5 bases from J, leaving 11 bases between. Germline V lookup: CDR1 SGHAT, CDR2 FQDESV (reference sequence). The CDR3 nucleotides are TGTGCCAGCAGCTCCTCAACGGTGACTGAAGCTTTCTTT. Translation gives CASSSSTVTEAFF.